This passage covers 22 T cell receptor beta chains from one sample sequenced in a study of cytomegalovirus exposure and HLA in healthy donors. PCR was performed using 60 Vbeta and 13 Jbeta primers. The table came from immunoSEQ multiplex PCR; TCRdb's copy has only in-frame clones and leaves some out. The sample includes some 150,000 clones, around 72% of them seen just once. Sequenced: PBMCs. The receptor source for this set is a man in his fifties or sixties in good health and CMV-seropositive.

V and J are TRBV4-1 and TRBJ1-5; D gene ambiguous. Germline V CDR1 and CDR2: MGHRA, YSYEKL. With 3 bases removed from V and 4 bases from J, the gap between germline ends came to 16 bases. This CDR3 spans 16 amino acids. CDR3 protein: CASSQLGGFENQPQHF. The CDR3, as DNA: TGCGCCAGCAGCCAGCTAGGAGGGTTCGAGAATCAGCCCCAGCATTTT.

The J gene is TRBJ1-2, the V gene TRBV5-4, with a possible D match to TRBD1 (5 bases). This CDR3 spans 13 amino acids. V lost 2 bases and J lost 7, with 12 bases in between. Germline lookup yields CDR1 SGHNT and CDR2 YYREEE (reference sequence). The CDR3 protein is CASSFGTSSGYTF. The DNA for the CDR3 is TGTGCCAGCAGCTTCGGGACTTCTAGTGGCTACACCTTC.

This chain links TRBV18 with TRBJ1-1; tentatively, D is TRBD1 (6 bases). The V end lost 6 bases, the J end lost 7 bases, and 18 bases lay between the germline ends. Germline V gene lookup returns CDR1 KGHSH and CDR2 LQKENI. The CDR3 contains 14 residues. CDR3 bases: TGTGCCAGCTCCCCGACAGGCTCGGAAAGTGAAGCTTTCTTT. Encoded protein: CASSPTGSESEAFF.

The chain carries TRBV7-8 and TRBJ2-5; 8 positions match TRBD1. The DNA end is more similar to TRBJ2-7, so the J call may be wrong. Germline CDR1 is SGHVS and CDR2 is FQNEAQ. This CDR3 has 15 residues. CDR3 loop: CASSFGQGLIYEQYF. The CDR3 coding sequence is TGTGCCAGCAGCTTCGGACAGGGTCTCATCTACGAGCAGTACTTC.

CDR3 in amino acids: CASGSGLALQETQYF. CDR3 DNA sequence: TGTGCCAGCGGCTCAGGGCTAGCGTTACAAGAGACCCAGTACTTC. The J gene is TRBJ2-5, the V gene TRBV28, with D perhaps TRBD2 (6 bases). The V gene lost 8 bases and the J gene lost 2 bases, with 18 bases spanning the gap. The CDR3 is 15 amino acids. Germline CDR1 MDHEN, CDR2 SYDVKM.

The chain combines TRBV9 with TRBJ2-2; TRBD1 agrees at 9 bases. The CDR3 has 17 residues. Unmatched junction bases numbered 4, after V lost 1 base and J lost 0 bases. CDR1 and CDR2 (germline): SGDLS, YYNGEE. The CDR3 reads CASSVSRTGANTGELFF. The CDR3 bases are TGTGCCAGCAGCGTATCAAGGACAGGGGCGAACACCGGGGAGCTGTTTTTT.

The rearrangement joins TRBV9 to TRBJ2-1; 10 bases align to TRBD2. This CDR3 spans 18 amino acids. Unmatched junction bases numbered 12, after V lost 0 bases and J lost 6 bases. In germline, CDR1 is SGDLS, CDR2 YYNGEE. This CDR3 is CASSVAPMRLAGVNEQFF. The CDR3 nucleotides are TGTGCCAGCAGCGTAGCTCCTATGAGGCTAGCGGGGGTCAATGAGCAGTTCTTC.

V and J are TRBV5-1 and TRBJ2-5, with a possible D match to TRBD2 (6 bases). The length of the CDR3 is 15 residues. Germline V CDR1 and CDR2: SGHRS, YFSETQ. With 2 bases removed from V and 0 bases from J, the gap between germline ends came to 11 bases. CDR3 bases: TGCGCCAGCAGCTTAGAACGGGGGAACCAAGAGACCCAGTACTTC. This encodes CASSLERGNQETQYF.

The chain uses TRBV19 and TRBJ1-3; D gene uncertain. The CDR3 has 13 amino acids. Germline loops: CDR1 LNHDA, CDR2 SQIVND (reference sequence). V lost 8 bases to trimming and J lost 1 base, with 9 bases between them. The CDR3 DNA reads TGTGCCAGTTACGGCGGTTCTGGAAACACCATATATTTT. This encodes CASYGGSGNTIYF.

The sample holds a few counts of this clone. The chain recombines TRBV27 with TRBJ2-2, with D perhaps TRBD1 (6 bases). Trimming cost V 4 bases and J 5 bases, with 8 bases left between them. Germline-derived CDR1 and CDR2 are MNHEY and SMNVEV (reference sequence). This CDR3 spans 13 amino acids. The CDR3 loop reads CASSSTGTGELFF. The CDR3 coding sequence is TGTGCCAGCAGTTCTACAGGGACCGGGGAGCTGTTTTTT.

In this sample, this clone turned up a few times. The V call is TRBV6-5, the J call TRBJ2-7; D possibly corresponds to TRBD2 (5 bases). V lost 5 bases and J lost 7, with 9 bases in between. This CDR3 comprises 11 residues. Per the germline V gene, CDR1 is MNHEY and CDR2 is SVGAGI. Here the CDR3 reads CASSKTREQYF. The CDR3 coding sequence is TGTGCCAGCAGTAAAACTAGAGAGCAGTACTTC.

The chain combines TRBV6-6 with TRBJ1-4, with TRBD1 matching over 9 bases. CDR1 and CDR2 (germline): MNHNY, SVGAGI (reference sequence). This CDR3 contains 14 residues. J gave up 8 bases and V 4 bases, and 5 bases lay outside the gene matches. CDR3 nucleotide sequence: TGTGCCAGCAGTTCGGGACAGGGTGGCGAAAAACTGTTTTTT. This gives the protein CASSSGQGGEKLFF.

This chain connects TRBV6-1 to TRBJ2-3, with 14 bases aligning to TRBD2. The germline V gene has CDR1 MNHNS and CDR2 SASEGT. This CDR3 has 21 amino acids. Losses at the gene ends were 2 bases for V and 6 bases for J; bases not matched to a gene: 19. CDR3 bases: TGTGCCAGCAGTGAACGACCTTATTTTATTGGACTAGCGGGGGGCGGGGATACGCAGTATTTT. Its protein product is CASSERPYFIGLAGGGDTQYF.

The rearrangement joins TRBV27 to TRBJ2-1; D might be TRBD2 (6 bases). CDR1 and CDR2 (germline): MNHEY, SMNVEV (reference sequence). Deletions cut 3 bases from V and 0 bases from J, with 24 bases between. This CDR3 region has 20 residues. The CDR3 spells CASSFRGFSASTSSYNEQFF. The CDR3 nucleotides are TGTGCCAGCAGTTTCCGGGGGTTCAGCGCAAGCACTAGCTCCTACAATGAGCAGTTCTTC.

The chain couples TRBV12-5 to TRBJ2-7, with 8 bases matching TRBD2. TRBJ2-1 matches the DNA end more closely, so the J call is doubtful. The germline CDR1 and CDR2 sequences are LGHNT and FRNRAP. This CDR3 is built from 18 residues. The CDR3 bases are TGTGCTAGTGGTTTGCCGAATAGCGGGATAGCCTCCTACAATGAGCAGTTCTTC. Its protein is CASGLPNSGIASYNEQFF.

The gene calls are TRBV6-6 and TRBJ2-5; D perhaps matches TRBD2 (6 bases). The end of the DNA aligns better with TRBJ2-7, so the J call may be wrong. Germline V gene data show CDR1 as MNHNY and CDR2 as SVGAGI (reference sequence). This CDR3 has 13 residues. CDR3 residues: CASSYGGTYEQYF. CDR3 DNA: TGTGCCAGCAGTTACGGCGGGACCTACGAGCAGTACTTC.

The chain recombines TRBV27 with TRBJ1-5; D perhaps matches TRBD1 (6 bases). Trimming removed 8 bases at V and 0 bases at J, with 8 bases between. CDR3 length: 13 amino acids. Germline CDR1 and CDR2: MNHEY and SMNVEV (reference sequence). CDR3 in amino acids: CASGQYSNQPQHF. In nucleotides, the CDR3 is TGTGCCAGCGGACAGTATAGCAATCAGCCCCAGCATTTT.

This clone has ten or more counts. CDR3 sequence: CASSEGRQGGEPQHF. The CDR3 DNA reads as TGTGCCAGCAGTGAAGGTCGGCAGGGAGGGGAGCCCCAGCATTTT. V and J are TRBV6-1 and TRBJ1-5, with D possibly matching TRBD1 (5 bases). Germline V gene lookup returns CDR1 MNHNS and CDR2 SASEGT. The CDR3 extends over 15 amino acids. Trimming took 1 base from V and 8 from J, leaving 15 bases between them.

This chain joins TRBV28 and TRBJ2-7; 13 positions agree with TRBD2. Trimming cost V 3 bases and J 5 bases; bases outside gene matches: 16. The CDR3 runs to 19 residues. Germline CDR1 MDHEN, CDR2 SYDVKM. The CDR3 here is CASSFQGLAGTSPRHEQYF. The CDR3 DNA follows: TGTGCCAGCAGTTTTCAGGGACTAGCGGGAACCTCCCCTCGTCACGAGCAGTACTTC.

The V gene is TRBV6-1, the J gene TRBJ1-5, with 7 bases that match TRBD1. This CDR3 has 16 amino acids. Germline V gene data show CDR1 as MNHNS and CDR2 as SASEGT. After removal of 4 bases from V and 3 bases from J, the junction contained 9 bases not matched to a gene. CDR3 amino acids: CASSVIPGTDNQPQHF. DNA for the CDR3: TGTGCCAGCAGTGTCATTCCCGGGACAGACAATCAGCCCCAGCATTTT.

The chain employs TRBV11-2 and TRBJ1-5; 7 bases are shared with TRBD1. J was trimmed by 6 bases and V by 5 bases; bases with no gene match: 4. The CDR3 has 13 residues. Germline loops: CDR1 SGHAT, CDR2 FQNNGV. Written as DNA, the CDR3 is TGTGCCAGCAGCCGTGACAGGGCTCAGCCCCAGCATTTT. Protein sequence: CASSRDRAQPQHF.

This clone was seen just once. The chain couples TRBV9 to TRBJ2-7, with TRBD2 matching over 13 bases. With V trimmed by 2 bases and J by 4 bases, 6 bases remained unmatched. The V gene's germline CDR1 is SGDLS and CDR2 YYNGEE. The CDR3 is 16 amino acids. The CDR3 DNA reads TGTGCCAGCAGCGTCGGACTAGCGGGAGTTATTTACGAGCAGTACTTC. Its protein product is CASSVGLAGVIYEQYF.